One and the same sample provided the 26 T cell receptor beta chains below, sequenced in a study of cytomegalovirus exposure and HLA in healthy donors. Amplification used 60 Vbeta primers and 13 Jbeta primers. Assay used: immunoSEQ multiplex PCR; TCRdb lists only in-frame clones, some missing. The sample yields roughly 200,000 clones, around 76% seen once. The sequencing input was PBMCs. The receptor set was obtained from a man aged 30-40 years in good health and CMV-seronegative.

The rearrangement joins TRBV5-8 to TRBJ1-6; D perhaps matches TRBD1 (6 bases). The ends were cut back, 5 bases at V and 7 bases at J, with 13 bases in the middle. The CDR3 length is 14 residues. The germline CDR1 and CDR2 sequences are SGHTS and YDEGEE. As DNA, the CDR3 is TGTGCCAGCAGTTATCGGACAGAAAATTCACCCCTCCACTTT. Protein product: CASSYRTENSPLHF.

The J gene is TRBJ1-4, the V gene TRBV30, with D perhaps matching TRBD1 (5 bases). This CDR3 has 15 amino acids. Per the germline V gene, CDR1 is GTSNPN and CDR2 is SVGIG (reference sequence). V lost 2 bases and J lost 4, with 14 bases in between. This chain's CDR3 is CAWSIAGGLNEKLFF. The CDR3 bases are TGTGCCTGGAGTATCGCCGGGGGACTTAATGAAAAACTGTTTTTT.

The chain joins TRBV11-2 to TRBJ2-1, with D unresolved. The V and J ends lost 3 bases and 7 bases respectively, with 10 bases between them. This CDR3 has 13 amino acids. Germline V gives CDR1 SGHAT, CDR2 FQNNGV. Here the CDR3 reads CASSFVLSNEQFF. CDR3 nucleotide sequence: TGTGCCAGCAGCTTCGTATTGTCTAATGAGCAGTTCTTC.

The rearrangement links TRBV6-1 to TRBJ1-2, with a tentative D call TRBD1 (6 bases). Germline V gives CDR1 MNHNS, CDR2 SASEGT. The V end lost 2 bases, the J end lost 9 bases, and 16 bases lay between the germline ends. This CDR3 is built from 14 residues. CDR3 in amino acids: CASSEWTDRWSYTF. In nucleotides, the CDR3 is TGTGCCAGCAGTGAATGGACTGACAGGTGGAGCTACACCTTC.

The table lists this clone with a count of one. The V call is TRBV6-1, the J call TRBJ2-3; 9 nucleotides line up with TRBD2. Germline V gene sequence: CDR1 MNHNS, CDR2 SASEGT. V shed 7 bases, J shed 0 bases, and the junction held 5 bases outside the gene matches. This CDR3 is 15 amino acids long. CDR3 DNA sequence: TGTGCCAGCACTCTAGCGGGACGTAGCACAGATACGCAGTATTTT. Translation gives CASTLAGRSTDTQYF.

The CDR3 sequence is CASSEAVGGQPQHF. The CDR3 DNA reads TGTGCCAGCAGTGAAGCCGTAGGGGGCCAGCCCCAGCATTTT. This sequence joins TRBV6-1 and TRBJ1-5; TRBD1 aligns across 7 bases. In germline, CDR1 is MNHNS, CDR2 SASEGT. The ends lost 0 bases at V and 7 bases at J; junction bases unmatched: 3. This CDR3 has 14 amino acids.

The CDR3 coding sequence is TGTGCCAGCAGCTTAAAGACTAGCGGGGCCTACAATGAGCAGTTCTTC. The encoded protein is CASSLKTSGAYNEQFF. This chain uses TRBV13 with TRBJ2-1, with 11 bases aligning to TRBD2. Trimming at V came to 2 bases and at J to 2 bases, leaving 2 bases not matched to a gene. This CDR3 contains 16 residues. In germline, CDR1 is PRHDT, CDR2 FYEKMQ (reference sequence).

The chain recombines TRBV7-3 with TRBJ1-2; D perhaps matches TRBD1 (6 bases). From germline, CDR1 is SGHTA and CDR2 FQGTGA. The CDR3 has 13 amino acids. Trimming removed 4 bases at V and 0 bases at J, with 6 bases between. CDR3 in DNA: TGTGCCAGCAGCTGGGACACTAACTATGGCTACACCTTC. It encodes CASSWDTNYGYTF.

This clone appeared a few times. This sequence joins TRBV7-9 and TRBJ1-4, with TRBD1 matching over 10 bases. There are 19 residues in the CDR3. With V trimmed by 3 bases and J by 0 bases, 10 bases remained unmatched. The germline gives CDR1 SEHNR, CDR2 FQNEAQ (reference sequence). Here the CDR3 DNA reads TGTGCCAGCAGCTTCGGCGGGACAGGGGAACCTTCAACTAATGAAAAACTGTTTTTT. Translation gives CASSFGGTGEPSTNEKLFF.

The chain carries TRBV11-2 and TRBJ1-2, with D possibly TRBD1 on 6 matching bases. Per germline, CDR1 SGHAT and CDR2 FQNNGV. CDR3 length: 13 amino acids. Trimming took off 5 bases at V and 3 bases at J, with 10 bases between the two ends. The CDR3 loop reads CASSPDSYYGYTF. The CDR3 DNA reads TGTGCCAGCAGCCCGGACAGCTACTATGGCTACACCTTC. Complete variable domain (other parts from reference TRBV11-2 and TRBJ1-2): EAGVAQSPRYKIIEKRQSVAFWCNPISGHATLYWYQQILGQGPKLLIQFQNNGVVDDSQLPKDRFSAERLKGVDSTLKIQPAKLEDSAVYLCASSPDSYYGYTFGSGTRLTVV.

V is TRBV4-1 and J is TRBJ2-7; 8 bases match TRBD2. Germline CDR1 reads MGHRA; CDR2 reads YSYEKL. This CDR3 is 16 amino acids long. J lost 5 bases, V lost 1 base, and 10 bases had no gene match. The CDR3, as DNA: TGCGCCAGCAGCCAAGGGCCCGGGACTAGGCCGCACGAGCAGTACTTC. This encodes CASSQGPGTRPHEQYF.

This clone was observed a few times. V and J are TRBV6-1 and TRBJ2-1, with 7 bases identical to TRBD2. J was trimmed by 0 bases and V by 3 bases; bases with no gene match: 8. The CDR3 length is 17 residues. Germline V gives CDR1 MNHNS, CDR2 SASEGT. The CDR3 region is CASSDTTTSISYNEQFF. Written as DNA, the CDR3 is TGTGCCAGCAGTGACACTACGACTAGCATCTCCTACAATGAGCAGTTCTTC.

On this clone: The junction does not match germline at one end; this may be a read error. This chain connects TRBV5-1 to TRBJ2-1; TRBD2 matches 7 bases. The CDR3 is 14 amino acids. From germline, CDR1 is SGHRS and CDR2 YFSETQ. The CDR3 DNA sequence: TGCGCCAGCGGCTTGAGGGAGGGCCTTTACGAGCAGTTCTTC. Amino acids: CASGLREGLYEQFF. Full variable domain (missing parts from reference TRBV5-1 and TRBJ2-1): KAGVTQTPRYLIKTRGQQVTLSCSPISGHRSVSWYQQTPGQGLQFLFEYFSETQRNKGNFPGRFSGRQFSNSRSEMNVSTLELGDSALYLCASGLREGLYEQFFGPGTRLTVL.

There are a few counts of this clone. The rearrangement links TRBV6-6 to TRBJ1-1; D not certain. Germline loops: CDR1 MNHNY, CDR2 SVGAGI (reference sequence). This CDR3 is built from 14 residues. V shed 2 bases and J shed 1 base, with 8 bases lying between them. The CDR3: CASSYNGENTEAFF. Here the CDR3 DNA reads TGTGCCAGCAGTTACAACGGGGAGAACACTGAAGCTTTCTTT.

This sequence joins TRBV25-1 and TRBJ2-7; 9 positions match TRBD1. The CDR3 spans 15 residues. From germline, CDR1 is MGHDK and CDR2 SYGVNS. V dropped 3 bases and J dropped 0; count of bases not matched to a gene: 3. CDR3 residues: CASSDGQGSSYEQYF. The CDR3 DNA follows: TGTGCCAGCAGTGACGGACAGGGGAGCTCCTACGAGCAGTACTTC.

The genes are TRBV5-1 and TRBJ2-1; D may be TRBD1 (5 bases). The CDR3 loop spans 14 amino acids. V was shortened by 4 bases and J by 9 bases, with 17 bases between the two germline ends. CDR1 SGHRS and CDR2 YFSETQ come from the germline V gene. The CDR3 DNA reads as TGCGCCAGCAGCGACCCCGCAGGGTGGGGTGAGCAGTTCTTC. Residues: CASSDPAGWGEQFF.

This chain connects TRBV5-4 to TRBJ1-2; D ambiguous. V was pared by 0 bases and J by 6 bases, with 12 bases between. This CDR3 spans 14 amino acids. Germline CDR1 reads SGHNT; CDR2 reads YYREEE (reference sequence). CDR3 region: CASSLVGGVNGYTF. In DNA, the CDR3 is TGTGCCAGCAGCTTGGTGGGCGGGGTTAATGGCTACACCTTC.

The V and J genes are TRBV2 and TRBJ2-1, with no clear D. The CDR3 loop spans 14 amino acids. Germline loops: CDR1 SNHLY, CDR2 FYNNEI. V was pared by 4 bases and J by 0 bases, with 7 bases between. The CDR3 region is CASSALSSYNEQFF. The DNA of the CDR3 is TGTGCCAGCAGTGCACTGAGCTCCTACAATGAGCAGTTCTTC.

The V call is TRBV27, the J call TRBJ1-2; TRBD1 might be the D (5 bases). Germline V gene lookup returns CDR1 MNHEY and CDR2 SMNVEV (reference sequence). Trimming stripped 8 bases from V and 7 bases from J, with 26 bases between. This CDR3 has 16 residues. The CDR3 nucleotides are TGTGCCAGCTCCCCTTGGATGGGATTCAGGGCGGTTGGCTACACCTTC. Protein product: CASSPWMGFRAVGYTF.

V gene TRBV7-3 combines with J gene TRBJ2-3, with TRBD2 matching over 10 bases. The CDR3 has 20 residues. V lost 1 base to trimming and J lost 6 bases; unmatched junction nucleotides: 19. Germline V lookup: CDR1 SGHTA, CDR2 FQGTGA. The CDR3 DNA sequence: TGTGCCAGCAGCTTAATCGCGGGAAACCCTCTAGCGGGAGACAAGGATACGCAGTATTTT. Its translation is CASSLIAGNPLAGDKDTQYF. The full variable domain, its missing parts supplied by reference TRBV7-3 and TRBJ2-3, is GAGVSQTPSNKVTEKGKYVELRCDPISGHTALYWYRQSLGQGPEFLIYFQGTGAADDSGLPNDRFFAVRPEGSVSTLKIQRTERGDSAVYLCASSLIAGNPLAGDKDTQYFGPGTRLTVL.

V gene TRBV5-4 combines with J gene TRBJ2-1, with D possibly being TRBD2 (6 bases). CDR3 length: 15 amino acids. Trimming removed 4 bases at V and 8 bases at J, with 19 bases between. Germline CDR1 is SGHNT and CDR2 is YYREEE (reference sequence). The CDR3 here is CASSLGTGTHHEQFF. CDR3 nucleotides: TGTGCCAGCAGCCTCGGGACGGGGACTCACCATGAGCAGTTCTTC.

The chain joins TRBV27 to TRBJ2-5; TRBD1 matches at 7 bases. The tail of the sequence fits TRBJ2-7 better, so the J call may be wrong. The CDR3 contains 14 residues. Germline CDR1 MNHEY, CDR2 SMNVEV (reference sequence). The CDR3 sequence: CASSFGTASYEQYF. CDR3 coding DNA: TGTGCCAGCAGTTTTGGGACAGCTTCCTACGAGCAGTACTTC.

This rearrangement joins TRBV10-3 to TRBJ2-1, with TRBD2 matching 11 bases. The V and J ends lost 4 bases and 10 bases, in that order; junction bases with no gene match: 9. Per the germline V gene, CDR1 is ENHRY and CDR2 is SYGVKD. The CDR3 is made up of 15 amino acids. CDR3 bases: TGTGCCATCAGTGCGGTAGCGGGAGGGCCAGGGGAGCAGTTCTTC. Protein sequence: CAISAVAGGPGEQFF.

The chain has TRBV28 and TRBJ1-4; no firm D call. CDR3 length equals 14 residues. Germline-derived CDR1 and CDR2 are MDHEN and SYDVKM. Between the trimmed V and J ends, which lost 3 bases and 5 bases, there was a span of 10 bases. This CDR3 reads CASSFIQPNEKLFF. CDR3 DNA: TGTGCCAGCAGTTTTATACAGCCGAATGAAAAACTGTTTTTT.

The genes are TRBV7-3 and TRBJ2-7; no firm D call. The CDR3 covers 15 residues. Germline V gene sequence: CDR1 SGHTA, CDR2 FQGTGA. Deletions cut 5 bases from V and 0 bases from J, with 14 bases between. The CDR3 nucleotides are TGTGCCAGCAGCATAGACCGCCACAGCTCCTACGAGCAGTACTTC. It yields the protein CASSIDRHSSYEQYF.

This clone appeared once. The chain joins TRBV19 to TRBJ2-7; 10 bases agree with TRBD2. Per germline, CDR1 LNHDA and CDR2 SQIVND (reference sequence). The J segment lost 2 bases and the V segment lost 4 bases, leaving 5 bases of the junction unmatched. This CDR3 has 15 residues. The CDR3 sequence: CASSTRTSGTYEQYF. The CDR3 DNA sequence: TGTGCCAGTAGTACCAGGACTAGCGGAACCTACGAGCAGTACTTC.